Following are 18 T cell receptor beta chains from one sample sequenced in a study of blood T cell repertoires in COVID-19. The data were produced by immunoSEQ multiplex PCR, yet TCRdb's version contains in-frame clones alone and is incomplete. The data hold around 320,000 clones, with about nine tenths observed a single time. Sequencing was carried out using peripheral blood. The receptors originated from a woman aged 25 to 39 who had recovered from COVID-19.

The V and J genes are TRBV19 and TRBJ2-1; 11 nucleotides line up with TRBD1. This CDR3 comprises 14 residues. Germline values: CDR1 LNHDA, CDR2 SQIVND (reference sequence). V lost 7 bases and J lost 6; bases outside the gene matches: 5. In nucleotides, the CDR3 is TGTGCCAGTACCGTGGGGACAGGGGGCAATGAGCAGTTCTTC. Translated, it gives CASTVGTGGNEQFF.

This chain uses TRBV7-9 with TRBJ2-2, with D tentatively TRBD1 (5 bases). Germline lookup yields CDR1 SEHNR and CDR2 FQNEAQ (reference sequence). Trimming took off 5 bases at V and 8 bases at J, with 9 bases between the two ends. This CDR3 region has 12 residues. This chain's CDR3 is CASSISGGELFF. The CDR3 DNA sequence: TGTGCCAGCAGCATCTCAGGGGGGGAGCTGTTTTTT.

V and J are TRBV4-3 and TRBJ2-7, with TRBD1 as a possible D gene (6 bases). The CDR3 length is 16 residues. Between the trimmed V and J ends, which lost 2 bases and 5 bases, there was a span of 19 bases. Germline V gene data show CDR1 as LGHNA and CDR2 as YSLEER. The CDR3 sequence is CASSQQTAGELNEQYF. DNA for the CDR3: TGCGCCAGCAGCCAACAGACGGCAGGGGAACTAAACGAGCAGTACTTC.

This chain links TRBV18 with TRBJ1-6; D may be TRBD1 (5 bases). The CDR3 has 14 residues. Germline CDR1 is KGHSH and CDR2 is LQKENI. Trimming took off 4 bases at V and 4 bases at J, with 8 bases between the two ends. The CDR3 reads CASSLRQYNSPLHF. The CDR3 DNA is TGTGCCAGCTCACTGAGACAGTATAATTCACCCCTCCACTTT.

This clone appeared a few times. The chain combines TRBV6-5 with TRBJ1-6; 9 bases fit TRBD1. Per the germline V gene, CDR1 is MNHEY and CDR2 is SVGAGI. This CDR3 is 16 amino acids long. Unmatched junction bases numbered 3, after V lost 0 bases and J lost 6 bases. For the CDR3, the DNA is TGTGCCAGCAGTTACTCGAAGGGACAGGGTAATTCACCCCTCCACTTT. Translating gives CASSYSKGQGNSPLHF.

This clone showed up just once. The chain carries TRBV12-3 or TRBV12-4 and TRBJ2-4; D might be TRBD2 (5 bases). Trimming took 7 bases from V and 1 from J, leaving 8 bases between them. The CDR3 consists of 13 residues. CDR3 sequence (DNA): TGTGCCAGCAAGGGCGGGGCCAAAAACATTCAGTACTTC. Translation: CASKGGAKNIQYF.

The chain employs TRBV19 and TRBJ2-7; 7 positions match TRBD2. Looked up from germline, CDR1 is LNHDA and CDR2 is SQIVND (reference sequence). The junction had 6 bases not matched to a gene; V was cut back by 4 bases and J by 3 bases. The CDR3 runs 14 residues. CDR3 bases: TGTGCCAGTAGTACCGGGACTACGTACTACGAGCAGTACTTC. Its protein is CASSTGTTYYEQYF.

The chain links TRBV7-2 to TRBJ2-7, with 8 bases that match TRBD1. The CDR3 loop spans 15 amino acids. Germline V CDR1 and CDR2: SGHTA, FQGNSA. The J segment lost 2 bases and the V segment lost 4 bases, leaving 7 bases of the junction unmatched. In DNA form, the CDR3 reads TGTGCCAGCAGCTCTACAGGGACAGGCCCCTACGAGCAGTACTTC. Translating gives CASSSTGTGPYEQYF.

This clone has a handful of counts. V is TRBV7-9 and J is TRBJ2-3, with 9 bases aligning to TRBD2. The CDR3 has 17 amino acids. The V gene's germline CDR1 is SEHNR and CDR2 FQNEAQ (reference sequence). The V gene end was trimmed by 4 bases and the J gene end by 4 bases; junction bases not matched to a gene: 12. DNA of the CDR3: TGTGCCAGCAGCTCTAGGGTGCGGGGGGGCGCCCCAGATACGCAGTATTTT. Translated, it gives CASSSRVRGGAPDTQYF.

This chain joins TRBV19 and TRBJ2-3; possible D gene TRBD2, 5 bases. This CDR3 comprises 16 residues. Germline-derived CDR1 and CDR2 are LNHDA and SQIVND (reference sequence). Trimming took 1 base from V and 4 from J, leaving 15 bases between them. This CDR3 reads CASSIGISVAADTQYF. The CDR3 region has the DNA TGTGCCAGTAGTATAGGCATTAGCGTTGCCGCAGATACGCAGTATTTT.

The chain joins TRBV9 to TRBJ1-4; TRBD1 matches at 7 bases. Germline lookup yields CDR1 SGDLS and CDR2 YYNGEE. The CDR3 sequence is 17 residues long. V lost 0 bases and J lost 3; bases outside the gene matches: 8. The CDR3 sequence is CASSVVRRGPANEKLFF. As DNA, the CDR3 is TGTGCCAGCAGCGTAGTAAGGAGGGGGCCCGCTAATGAAAAACTGTTTTTT.

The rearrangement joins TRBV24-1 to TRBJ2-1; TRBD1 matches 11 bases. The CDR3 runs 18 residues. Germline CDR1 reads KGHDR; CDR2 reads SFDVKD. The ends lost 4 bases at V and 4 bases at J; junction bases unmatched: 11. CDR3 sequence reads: CATSEAGRTGGGYNEQFF. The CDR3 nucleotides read TGTGCCACCAGTGAGGCCGGCCGGACAGGGGGCGGGTACAATGAGCAGTTCTTC.

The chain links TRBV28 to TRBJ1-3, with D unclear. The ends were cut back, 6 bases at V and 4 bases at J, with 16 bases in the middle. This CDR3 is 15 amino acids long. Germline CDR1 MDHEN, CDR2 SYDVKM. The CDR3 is CASRSDTLVGNTIYF. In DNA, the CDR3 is TGTGCCAGCAGATCTGACACGCTCGTGGGAAACACCATATATTTT. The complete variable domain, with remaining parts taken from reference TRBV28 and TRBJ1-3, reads DVKVTQSSRYLVKRTGEKVFLECVQDMDHENMFWYRQDPGLGLRLIYFSYDVKMKEKGDIPEGYSVSREKKERFSLILESASTNQTSMYLCASRSDTLVGNTIYFGEGSWLTVV.

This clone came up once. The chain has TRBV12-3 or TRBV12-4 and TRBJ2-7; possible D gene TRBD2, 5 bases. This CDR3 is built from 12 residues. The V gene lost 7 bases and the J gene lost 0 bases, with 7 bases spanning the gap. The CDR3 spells CASNRDSYEQYF. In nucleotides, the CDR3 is TGTGCCAGCAACCGGGACTCCTACGAGCAGTACTTC.

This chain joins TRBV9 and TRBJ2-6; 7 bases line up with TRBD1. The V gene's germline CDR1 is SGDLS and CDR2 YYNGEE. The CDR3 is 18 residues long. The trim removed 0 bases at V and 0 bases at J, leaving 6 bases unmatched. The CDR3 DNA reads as TGTGCCAGCAGCGTAGGGAGGACAGGAACCTCTGGGGCCAACGTCCTGACTTTC. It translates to CASSVGRTGTSGANVLTF.

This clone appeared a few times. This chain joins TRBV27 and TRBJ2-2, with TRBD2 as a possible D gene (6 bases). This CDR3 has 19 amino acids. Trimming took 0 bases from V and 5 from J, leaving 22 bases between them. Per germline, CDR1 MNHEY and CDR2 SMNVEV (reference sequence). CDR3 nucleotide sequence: TGTGCCAGCAGTTTATCGGGCCTTCTCGGGGGTCTTCGAACCGGGGAGCTGTTTTTT. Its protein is CASSLSGLLGGLRTGELFF.

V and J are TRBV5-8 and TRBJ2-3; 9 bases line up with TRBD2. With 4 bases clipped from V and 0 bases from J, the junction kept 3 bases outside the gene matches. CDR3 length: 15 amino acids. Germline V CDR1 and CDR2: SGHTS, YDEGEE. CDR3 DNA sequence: TGTGCCAGCAGCCTTAGCGGGGGAAGCACAGATACGCAGTATTTT. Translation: CASSLSGGSTDTQYF.

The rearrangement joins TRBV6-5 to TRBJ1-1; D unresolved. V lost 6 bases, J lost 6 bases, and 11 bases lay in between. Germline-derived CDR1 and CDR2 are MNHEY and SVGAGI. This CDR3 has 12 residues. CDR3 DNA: TGTGCCAGCAGGGCTTGGACTGCTGAAGCTTTCTTT. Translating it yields CASRAWTAEAFF.